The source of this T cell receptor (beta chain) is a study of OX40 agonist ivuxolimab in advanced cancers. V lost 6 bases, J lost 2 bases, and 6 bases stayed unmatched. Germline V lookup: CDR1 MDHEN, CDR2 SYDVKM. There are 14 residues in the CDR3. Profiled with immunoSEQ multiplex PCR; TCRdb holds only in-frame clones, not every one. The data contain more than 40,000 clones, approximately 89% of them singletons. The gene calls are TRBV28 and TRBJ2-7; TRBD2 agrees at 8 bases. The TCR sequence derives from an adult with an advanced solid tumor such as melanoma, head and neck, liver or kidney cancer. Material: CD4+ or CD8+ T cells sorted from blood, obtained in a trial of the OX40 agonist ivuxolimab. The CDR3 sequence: CASRSQGLAYEQYF. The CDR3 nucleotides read TGTGCCAGCAGATCACAGGGACTAGCCTACGAGCAGTACTTC.